This T cell receptor beta chain was recovered during a study of T cell repertoires in cytomegalovirus infection. This clonotype was picked up a small number of times. TCRdb ran MiXCR on the reads and lists one entry per CDR3 protein. The profile shows about 600,000 distinct CDR3 sequences, about 24% of them singletons. This CDR3 is built from 13 residues. Germline V lookup: CDR1 SEHNR, CDR2 FQNEAQ (reference sequence). Trimming removed 5 bases from V and 5 bases from J, with 12 bases in between. The source material was CD8+ T cells from PBMCs. The source of this sequence is a human donor in good health (CMV status not recorded). Some clones in this sample may be carry-over from other donors' samples. The gene calls are TRBV7-9 and TRBJ2-5; TRBD1 might be the D (5 bases). The CDR3 region is CASSPPGWETQYF. In DNA form, the CDR3 reads TGTGCCAGCAGCCCCCCAGGGTGGGAGACCCAGTACTTC.